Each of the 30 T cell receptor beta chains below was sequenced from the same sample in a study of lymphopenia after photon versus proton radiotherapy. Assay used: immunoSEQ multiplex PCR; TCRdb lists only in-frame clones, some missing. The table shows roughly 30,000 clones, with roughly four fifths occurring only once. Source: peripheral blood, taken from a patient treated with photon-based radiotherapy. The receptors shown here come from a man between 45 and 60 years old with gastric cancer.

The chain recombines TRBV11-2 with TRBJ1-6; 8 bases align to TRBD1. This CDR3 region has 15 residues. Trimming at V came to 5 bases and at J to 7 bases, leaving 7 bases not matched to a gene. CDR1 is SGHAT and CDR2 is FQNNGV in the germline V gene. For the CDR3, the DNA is TGTGCCAGCAGCCCCCGGACAGGGACGAATTCACCCCTCCACTTT. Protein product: CASSPRTGTNSPLHF.

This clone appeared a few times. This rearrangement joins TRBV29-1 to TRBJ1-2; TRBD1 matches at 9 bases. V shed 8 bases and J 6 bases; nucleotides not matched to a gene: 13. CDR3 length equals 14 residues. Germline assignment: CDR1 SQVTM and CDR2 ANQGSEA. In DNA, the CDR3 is TGCAGCTCCAACAGGGGGCGTGGACAAGATGGCTACACCTTC. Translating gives CSSNRGRGQDGYTF.

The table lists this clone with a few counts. This CDR3 reads CASSFPSGSLHF. The CDR3 bases are TGTGCCAGCAGTTTCCCTAGCGGGTCCCTCCACTTT. The V and J genes are TRBV27 and TRBJ1-6; D call uncertain. CDR1 and CDR2 (germline): MNHEY, SMNVEV (reference sequence). V was pared by 3 bases and J by 14 bases, with 11 bases between. The CDR3 length is 12 residues.

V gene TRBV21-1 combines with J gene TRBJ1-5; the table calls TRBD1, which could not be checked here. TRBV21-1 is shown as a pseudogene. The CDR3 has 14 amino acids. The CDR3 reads CASHGQGIFQPQHF. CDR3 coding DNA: TGTGCCAGCCATGGACAGGGGATTTTTCAGCCCCAGCATTTT.

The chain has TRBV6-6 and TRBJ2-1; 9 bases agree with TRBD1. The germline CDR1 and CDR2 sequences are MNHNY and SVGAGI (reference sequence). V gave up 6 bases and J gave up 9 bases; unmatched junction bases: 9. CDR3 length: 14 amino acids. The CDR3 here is CASRLGQGIGEQFF. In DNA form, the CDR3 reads TGTGCCAGCAGGCTCGGACAGGGGATCGGTGAGCAGTTCTTC.

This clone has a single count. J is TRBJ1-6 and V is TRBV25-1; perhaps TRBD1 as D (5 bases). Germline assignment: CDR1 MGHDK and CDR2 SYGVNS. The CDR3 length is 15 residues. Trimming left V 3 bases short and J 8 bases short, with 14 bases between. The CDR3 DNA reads TGTGCCAGCAGTGATCCCAGCAGGGCAGATTCACCCCTCCACTTT. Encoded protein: CASSDPSRADSPLHF.

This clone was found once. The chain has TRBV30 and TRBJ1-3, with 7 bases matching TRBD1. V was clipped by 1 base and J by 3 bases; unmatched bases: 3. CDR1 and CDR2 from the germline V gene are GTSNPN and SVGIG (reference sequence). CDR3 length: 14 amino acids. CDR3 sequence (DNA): TGTGCCTGGAGTGGGGGACAGTATGGAAACACCATATATTTT. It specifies CAWSGGQYGNTIYF.

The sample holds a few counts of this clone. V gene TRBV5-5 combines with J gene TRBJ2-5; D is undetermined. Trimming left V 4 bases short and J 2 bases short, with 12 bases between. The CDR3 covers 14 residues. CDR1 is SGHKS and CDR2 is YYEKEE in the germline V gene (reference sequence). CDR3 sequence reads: CASSQLSGQETQYF. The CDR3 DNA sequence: TGTGCCAGCAGCCAATTATCCGGACAAGAGACCCAGTACTTC.

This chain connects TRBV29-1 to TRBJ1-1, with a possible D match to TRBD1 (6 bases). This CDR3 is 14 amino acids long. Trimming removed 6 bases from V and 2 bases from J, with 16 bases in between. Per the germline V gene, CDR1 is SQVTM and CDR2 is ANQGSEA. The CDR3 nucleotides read TGCAGCGTAGCTCAGGGGTACGCAAACACTGAAGCTTTCTTT. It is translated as CSVAQGYANTEAFF.

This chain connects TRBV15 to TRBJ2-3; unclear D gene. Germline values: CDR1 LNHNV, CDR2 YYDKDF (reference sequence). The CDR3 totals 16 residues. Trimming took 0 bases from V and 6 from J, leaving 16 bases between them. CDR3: CATSRDGQVLTDTQYF. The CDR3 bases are TGTGCCACCAGCAGAGATGGGCAGGTACTCACGGATACGCAGTATTTT.

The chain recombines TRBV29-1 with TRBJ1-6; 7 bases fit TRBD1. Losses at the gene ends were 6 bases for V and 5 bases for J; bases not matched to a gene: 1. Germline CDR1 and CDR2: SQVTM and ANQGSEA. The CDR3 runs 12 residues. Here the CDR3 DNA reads TGCAGCGTGGGGACAGATAATTCACCCCTCCACTTT. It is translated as CSVGTDNSPLHF. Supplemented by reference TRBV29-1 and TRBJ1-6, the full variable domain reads SAVISQKPSRDICQRGTSLTIQCQVDSQVTMMFWYRQQPGQSLTLIATANQGSEATYESGFVIDKFPISRPNLTFSTLTVSNMSPEDSSIYLCSVGTDNSPLHFGNGTRLTVT.

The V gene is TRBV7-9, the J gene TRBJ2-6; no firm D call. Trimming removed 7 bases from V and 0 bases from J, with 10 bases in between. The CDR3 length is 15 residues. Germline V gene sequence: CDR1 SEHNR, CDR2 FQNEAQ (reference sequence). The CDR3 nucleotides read TGTGCCAGCACTTATGAGGACTCTGGGGCCAACGTCCTGACTTTC. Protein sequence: CASTYEDSGANVLTF.

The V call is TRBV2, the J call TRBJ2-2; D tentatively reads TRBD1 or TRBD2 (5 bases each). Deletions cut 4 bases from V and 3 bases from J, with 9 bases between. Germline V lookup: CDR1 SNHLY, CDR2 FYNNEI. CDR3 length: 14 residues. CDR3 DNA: TGTGCCAGCAGTGTGGGGGTTTACACCGGGGAGCTGTTTTTT. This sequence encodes CASSVGVYTGELFF.

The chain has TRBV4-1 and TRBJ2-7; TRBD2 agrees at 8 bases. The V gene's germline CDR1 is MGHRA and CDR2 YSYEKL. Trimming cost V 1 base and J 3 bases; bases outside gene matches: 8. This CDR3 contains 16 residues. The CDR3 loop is CASSQVAGTSFYEQYF. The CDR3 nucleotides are TGCGCCAGCAGCCAAGTGGCCGGGACTAGTTTCTACGAGCAGTACTTC.

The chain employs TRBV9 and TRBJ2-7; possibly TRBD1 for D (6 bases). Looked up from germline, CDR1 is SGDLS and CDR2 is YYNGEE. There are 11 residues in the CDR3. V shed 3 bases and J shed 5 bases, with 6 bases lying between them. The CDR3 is CASSAGDEQYV. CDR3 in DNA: TGTGCCAGCAGCGCAGGGGACGAGCAGTACGTC.

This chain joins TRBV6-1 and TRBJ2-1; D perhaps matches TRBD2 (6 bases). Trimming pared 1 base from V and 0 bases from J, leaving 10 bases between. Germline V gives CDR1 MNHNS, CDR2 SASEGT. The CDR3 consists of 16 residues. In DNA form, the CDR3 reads TGTGCCAGCAGTGAAGATAACGGGGGCTCCTACAATGAGCAGTTCTTC. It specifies CASSEDNGGSYNEQFF.

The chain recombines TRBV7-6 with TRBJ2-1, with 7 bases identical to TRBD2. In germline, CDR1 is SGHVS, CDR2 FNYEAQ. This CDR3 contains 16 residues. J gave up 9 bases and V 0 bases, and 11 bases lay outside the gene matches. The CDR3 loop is CASSLATTQGGSEQFF. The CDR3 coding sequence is TGTGCCAGCAGCTTAGCGACCACCCAGGGAGGGAGTGAGCAGTTCTTC.

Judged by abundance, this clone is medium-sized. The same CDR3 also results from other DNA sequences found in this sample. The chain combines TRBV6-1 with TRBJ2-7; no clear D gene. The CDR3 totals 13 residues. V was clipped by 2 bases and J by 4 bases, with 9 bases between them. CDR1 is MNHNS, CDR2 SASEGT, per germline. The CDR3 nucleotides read TGTGCCAGCAGTGAAAGGCAAACATACGAGCAGTACGTC. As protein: CASSERQTYEQYV.

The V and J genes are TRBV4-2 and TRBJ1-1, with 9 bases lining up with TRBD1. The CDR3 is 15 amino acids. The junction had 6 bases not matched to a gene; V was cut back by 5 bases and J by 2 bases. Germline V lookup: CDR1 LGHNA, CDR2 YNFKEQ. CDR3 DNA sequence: TGTGCCAGCAGCGCATACAGGGGGCGAAACACTGAAGCTTTCTTT. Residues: CASSAYRGRNTEAFF.

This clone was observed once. The CDR3 DNA reads as TGTGCCAGTAGTCTCACAGGGGCCGGGGAGCTGTTTTTT. Protein product: CASSLTGAGELFF. V and J are TRBV19 and TRBJ2-2; 7 positions match TRBD1. The germline V gene encodes CDR1 LNHDA and CDR2 SQIVND (reference sequence). This CDR3 spans 13 amino acids. V trimming: 5 bases; J trimming: 6 bases; junction bases outside the gene matches: 3.

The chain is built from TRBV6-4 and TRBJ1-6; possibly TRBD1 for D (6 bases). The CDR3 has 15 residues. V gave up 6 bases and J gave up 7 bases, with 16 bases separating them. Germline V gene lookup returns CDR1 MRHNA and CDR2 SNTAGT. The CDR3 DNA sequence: TGTGCCAGCAGAACCCTTACAGGGAACAATTCACCCCTCCACTTT. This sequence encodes CASRTLTGNNSPLHF.

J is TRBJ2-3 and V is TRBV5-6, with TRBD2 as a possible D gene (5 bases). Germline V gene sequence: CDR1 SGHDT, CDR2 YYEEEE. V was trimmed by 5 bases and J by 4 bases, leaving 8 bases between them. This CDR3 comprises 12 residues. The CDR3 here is CASRTGADTQYF. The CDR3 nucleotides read TGTGCCAGCAGGACCGGGGCAGATACGCAGTATTTT.

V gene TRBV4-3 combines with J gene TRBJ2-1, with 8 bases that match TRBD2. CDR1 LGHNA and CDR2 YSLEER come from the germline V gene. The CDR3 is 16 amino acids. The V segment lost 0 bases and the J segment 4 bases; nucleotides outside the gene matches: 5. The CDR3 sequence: CASSQESGGLYNEQFF. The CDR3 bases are TGCGCCAGCAGCCAAGAGAGCGGGGGATTGTACAATGAGCAGTTCTTC.

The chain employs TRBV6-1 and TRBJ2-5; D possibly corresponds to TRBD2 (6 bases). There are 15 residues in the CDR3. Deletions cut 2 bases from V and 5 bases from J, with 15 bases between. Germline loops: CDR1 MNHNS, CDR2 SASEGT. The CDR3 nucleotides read TGTGCCAGCAGTGAATCGGGGCGGGGCGAGGAGACCCAGTACTTC. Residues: CASSESGRGEETQYF.

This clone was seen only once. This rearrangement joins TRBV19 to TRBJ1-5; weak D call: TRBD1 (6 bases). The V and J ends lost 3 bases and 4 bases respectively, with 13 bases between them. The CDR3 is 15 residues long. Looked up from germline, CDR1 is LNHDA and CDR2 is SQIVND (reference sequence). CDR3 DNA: TGTGCCAGTAGTATTATGGACAGCCATAATCAGCCCCAGCATTTT. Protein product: CASSIMDSHNQPQHF.

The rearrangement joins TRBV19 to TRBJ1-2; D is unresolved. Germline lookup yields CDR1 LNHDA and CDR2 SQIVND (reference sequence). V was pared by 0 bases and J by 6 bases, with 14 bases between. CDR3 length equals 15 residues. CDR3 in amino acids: CASSIDRRVIDGYTF. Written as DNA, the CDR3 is TGTGCCAGTAGTATAGATCGTCGGGTAATTGATGGCTACACCTTC.

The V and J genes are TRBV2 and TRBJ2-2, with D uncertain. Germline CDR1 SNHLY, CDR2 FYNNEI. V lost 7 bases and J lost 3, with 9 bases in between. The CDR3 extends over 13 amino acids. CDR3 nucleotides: TGTGCCAGCACCATACGGGACACCGGGGAGCTGTTTTTT. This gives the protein CASTIRDTGELFF. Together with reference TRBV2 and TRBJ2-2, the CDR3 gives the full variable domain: EPEVTQTPSHQVTQMGQEVILRCVPISNHLYFYWYRQILGQKVEFLVSFYNNEISEKSEIFDDQFSVERPDGSNFTLKIRSTKLEDSAMYFCASTIRDTGELFFGEGSRLTVL.

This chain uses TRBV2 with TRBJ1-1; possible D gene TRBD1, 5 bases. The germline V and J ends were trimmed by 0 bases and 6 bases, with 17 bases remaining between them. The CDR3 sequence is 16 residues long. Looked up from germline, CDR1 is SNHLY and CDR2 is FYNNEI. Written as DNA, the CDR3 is TGTGCCAGCAGTGAAGCCGCAGGGAGTTATCTTTCTGAAGCTTTCTTT. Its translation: CASSEAAGSYLSEAFF.

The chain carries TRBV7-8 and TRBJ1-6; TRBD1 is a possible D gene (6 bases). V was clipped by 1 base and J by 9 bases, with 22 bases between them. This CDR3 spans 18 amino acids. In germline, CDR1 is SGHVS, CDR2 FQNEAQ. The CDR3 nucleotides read TGTGCCAGCAGCTTAGGCATGGGGGGGCAGAACCGCCGTTCACCCCTCCACTTT. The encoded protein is CASSLGMGGQNRRSPLHF.

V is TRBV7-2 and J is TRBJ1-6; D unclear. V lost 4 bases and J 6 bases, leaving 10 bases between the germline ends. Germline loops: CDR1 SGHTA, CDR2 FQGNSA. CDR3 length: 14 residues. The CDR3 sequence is CASSSRPANSPLHF. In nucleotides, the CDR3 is TGTGCCAGCAGCTCCAGACCGGCTAATTCACCCCTCCACTTT.